This T cell receptor beta chain was recovered during a study of blood T cell repertoires in COVID-19. Study overall: The cDNA or gDNA used as material had been derived from T cells, B-cell-depleted T cells, or PBMCs.

The germline V and J ends were trimmed by 5 bases and 0 bases, with 10 bases remaining between them. Germline V gene lookup returns CDR1 MGHRA and CDR2 YSYEKL. The CDR3 has 14 amino acids. As handled by the study authors: Nucleated cell counts were estimated from reference gene primer amplification. Produced via immunoSEQ multiplex PCR; TCRdb's table is partial and in-frame only. The V and J calls and clone size are taken from that table; D and trimming were inferred from the DNA. The sample yields about 260,000 clones, 80% to 90% seen once. Participants were aged about 18 to 90 years from around 24 US areas. Two negative PCRs, clearance, or symptom resolution were required of recovered Cohort 3 donors.

The specimen was PBMCs or T cells enriched from blood (not recorded which). The rearrangement uses TRBV4-1 and TRBJ1-1; a weak D match, TRBD1 (5 bases). The clonotype originates from a woman aged 18-29 years who had recovered from COVID-19. The CDR3 DNA reads TGCGCCAGCAGCGTCAGGGAAGTGAACACTGAAGCTTTCTTT. The encoded protein is CASSVREVNTEAFF.